This TCR beta chain emerged from a study of cytomegalovirus exposure and HLA in healthy donors. Background on the study: Clustering assigned about 76% of the roughly 370 genotyped donors to the Caucasian-associated ancestry cluster.

The CDR3 extends over 13 amino acids. CDR1 and CDR2 (germline): SNHLY, FYNNEI. The V and J ends lost 6 bases and 10 bases, in that order; junction bases with no gene match: 8. It was with 60 Vbeta and 13 Jbeta primers that the PCR ran. The method was immunoSEQ multiplex PCR; TCRdb's version includes in-frame clones alone and lacks a portion of them. This sample's table reports about 200,000 clones. This chain connects TRBV2 to TRBJ1-3; TRBD1 matches at 8 bases. The source is a girl aged 2 to 9 in good health and CMV-seropositive. The sample was PBMCs. Here the CDR3 DNA reads TGTGCCAGCAGACCGGACAGGGAGGGAACCATATATTTT. Translating gives CASRPDREGTIYF.